This section outlines one TCR beta chain sequence together with its context. Its antigen is still unknown. CDR1 is SGHRS and CDR2 is YFSETQ in the germline V gene. The CDR3 is 15 amino acids. Germline trimming cut 5 bases from V and 7 bases from J; bases unmatched to any gene: 8. Data came from immunoSEQ multiplex PCR; TCRdb stores just in-frame clones and leaves some out. Among approximately 210,000 clones listed, 80% to 95% were seen once. The sample is drawn from a study of T cell responses to AZD1222 COVID-19 vaccine. Study-level points and caveats: Reports say nearly half of spike-specific TCRs go after unmutated variant regions. Repertoire collection took place solely once the T cell response had peaked. Donors were mostly white British, more females; clonal diversity possibly underestimated.

Pooling was applied to second doses at about 4 or about 12 weeks. Sequencing used peripheral blood, obtained 28 days after the second AZD1222 dose. This receptor was obtained from an adult who received the AZD1222 COVID-19 vaccine. The gene calls are TRBV5-1 and TRBJ2-2; 10 positions match TRBD2. CDR3 loop: CASSQAGGPSGELFF. The CDR3 nucleotides read TGCGCCAGCAGTCAAGCGGGAGGGCCTAGCGGGGAGCTGTTTTTT. Filled out from reference TRBV5-1 and TRBJ2-2, the complete variable domain reads KAGVTQTPRYLIKTRGQQVTLSCSPISGHRSVSWYQQTPGQGLQFLFEYFSETQRNKGNFPGRFSGRQFSNSRSEMNVSTLELGDSALYLCASSQAGGPSGELFFGEGSRLTVL.